This T cell receptor (beta chain) is from a study of T cell repertoires in cytomegalovirus infection. As for the study in general: Public TCR beta signatures marked donors with CMV infection and the matching HLA.

Study findings and constraints: Cumulative public TCR beta family frequency identified carriers of CMV plus the relevant HLA. The ex vivo response showed dominance by HLA-C-restricted CMV-specific TCR beta clonotypes.

V lost 7 bases to trimming and J lost 6 bases, with 15 bases between them. The CDR3 runs to 13 residues. Germline CDR1 is MNHNS and CDR2 is SASEGT. About this clonotype: Its matching antigen is unknown.

Each CDR3 protein gets one entry after TCRdb re-called the reads with MiXCR. The table shows about 490,000 distinct CDR3 sequences, with approximately 15% occurring only once. The sequenced material came from CD8+ T cells from PBMCs. The TCR originated in a human donor in good health (CMV status not recorded). Some clones in this sample may be carry-over from other donors' samples. The chain joins TRBV6-1 to TRBJ2-5; D gene unclear. CDR3 protein: CASTPGRRKTQYF. The DNA for the CDR3 is TGTGCCAGCACCCCTGGCCGTCGCAAGACCCAGTACTTC.